The 14 T cell receptor beta chains reported below all come from one sample, sequenced in a study of blood T cell repertoires in COVID-19. TCRdb's table, derived via immunoSEQ multiplex PCR, lists solely in-frame clones and lacks some. The sample gives a few hundred thousand clones, roughly 80% of which show up once; roughly 2.3% is in the top ten. Sequences were obtained from peripheral blood. These receptors all come from an older woman with acute or convalescent COVID-19.

In this sample, this clone turned up many times. V gene TRBV6-1 combines with J gene TRBJ1-6; D might be TRBD1 (6 bases). From germline, CDR1 is MNHNS and CDR2 SASEGT. This CDR3 comprises 15 residues. V lost 3 bases and J lost 9, with 15 bases in between. The CDR3 DNA reads as TGTGCCAGCAGTGATGATGGGACACGAGGTTCACCCCTCCACTTT. It is translated as CASSDDGTRGSPLHF.

V gene TRBV28 combines with J gene TRBJ2-5, with D tentatively TRBD1 (5 bases). Germline lookup yields CDR1 MDHEN and CDR2 SYDVKM. V was pared by 2 bases and J by 3 bases, with 16 bases between. The CDR3 is 16 residues long. The CDR3 is CASSLPDTVWEETQYF. The CDR3 DNA reads as TGTGCCAGCAGTTTACCGGACACGGTCTGGGAAGAGACCCAGTACTTC.

The CDR3 spells CASSLAGWGQPQHF. Here the CDR3 DNA reads TGTGCCAGCAGCTTAGCAGGGTGGGGTCAGCCCCAGCATTTT. The V call is TRBV11-2, the J call TRBJ1-5, with D perhaps matching TRBD1 (5 bases). This CDR3 is 14 amino acids long. V shed 1 base and J shed 6 bases, with 10 bases lying between them. In germline, CDR1 is SGHAT, CDR2 FQNNGV.

V gene TRBV11-1 combines with J gene TRBJ2-5, with 7 positions matching TRBD1. The germline V gene encodes CDR1 SGHAT and CDR2 FQDESV (reference sequence). There are 16 residues in the CDR3. V gave up 5 bases and J gave up 2 bases; unmatched junction bases: 11. In nucleotides, the CDR3 is TGTGCCAGCAGCGCGCAGGGGGTAACATATCAAGAGACCCAGTACTTC. Translation gives CASSAQGVTYQETQYF. The full variable domain, its missing parts supplied by reference TRBV11-1 and TRBJ2-5, is EAEVAQSPRYKITEKSQAVAFWCDPISGHATLYWYRQILGQGPELLVQFQDESVVDDSQLPKDRFSAERLKGVDSTLKIQPAELGDSAMYLCASSAQGVTYQETQYFGPGTRLLVL.

The genes are TRBV19 and TRBJ2-2, with D possibly being TRBD1 (7 bases). CDR3 length: 17 residues. CDR1 and CDR2 (germline): LNHDA, SQIVND (reference sequence). With 4 bases removed from V and 3 bases from J, the gap between germline ends came to 18 bases. As DNA, the CDR3 is TGTGCCAGTAGTACGATAACCAGGGGGGAGGACACCGGGGAGCTGTTTTTT. Translation gives CASSTITRGEDTGELFF.

This chain links TRBV12-3 or TRBV12-4 with TRBJ2-3; TRBD2 matches 12 bases. With V trimmed by 6 bases and J by 13 bases, 5 bases remained unmatched. This CDR3 region has 12 residues. The CDR3 DNA follows: TGTGCCAGCAGCCTAGCGGGGGGGCCTGAGTATTTT. Residues: CASSLAGGPEYF.

This clone was recorded a few times. The genes are TRBV9 and TRBJ2-3; 12 bases agree with TRBD2. The CDR3 runs 16 residues. The V and J ends lost 2 bases and 3 bases, in that order; junction bases with no gene match: 4. The germline V gene has CDR1 SGDLS and CDR2 YYNGEE. DNA of the CDR3: TGTGCCAGCAGCGTTTCTAGCGGGGGGGCGACAGATACGCAGTATTTT. Translating gives CASSVSSGGATDTQYF.

This rearrangement joins TRBV6-5 to TRBJ1-4, with D possibly being TRBD1 (6 bases). CDR1 is MNHEY and CDR2 is SVGAGI in the germline V gene. The length of the CDR3 is 11 residues. Trimming pared 6 bases from V and 14 bases from J, leaving 13 bases between. Here the CDR3 reads CASSSQGNLFF. Here the CDR3 DNA reads TGTGCCAGCAGCTCACAGGGTAATCTGTTTTTT.

This chain connects TRBV7-9 to TRBJ1-4; D is unclear. Germline V gives CDR1 SEHNR, CDR2 FQNEAQ (reference sequence). Between the trimmed V and J ends, which lost 2 bases and 1 base, there was a span of 5 bases. This CDR3 has 14 amino acids. The CDR3 bases are TGTGCCAGCAGCTTAACCGGAACTAATGAAAAACTGTTTTTT. Translation gives CASSLTGTNEKLFF. Full variable domain (missing parts from reference TRBV7-9 and TRBJ1-4): DTGVSQNPRHKITKRGQNVTFRCDPISEHNRLYWYRQTLGQGPEFLTYFQNEAQLEKSRLLSDRFSAERPKGSFSTLEIQRTEQGDSAMYLCASSLTGTNEKLFFGSGTQLSVL.

The genes are TRBV30 and TRBJ1-4, with D unclear. Trimming removed 0 bases at V and 8 bases at J, with 4 bases between. The CDR3 loop spans 11 amino acids. CDR1 is GTSNPN, CDR2 SVGIG, per germline (reference sequence). CDR3 sequence: CAWSVGEKLFF. CDR3 nucleotides: TGTGCCTGGAGTGTGGGCGAAAAACTGTTTTTT.

The J gene is TRBJ2-3, the V gene TRBV4-1, with 15 bases that match TRBD2. The V gene's germline CDR1 is MGHRA and CDR2 YSYEKL. V lost 4 bases to trimming and J lost 3 bases; unmatched junction nucleotides: 5. CDR3 size: 17 residues. CDR3 sequence: CASSLRTSGGATDTQYF. DNA of the CDR3: TGCGCCAGCAGCCTGCGGACTAGCGGGGGGGCAACAGATACGCAGTATTTT.

The chain carries TRBV6-1 and TRBJ1-3; D remains unclear. The CDR3 has 17 amino acids. V shed 3 bases and J shed 0 bases, with 15 bases lying between them. In germline, CDR1 is MNHNS, CDR2 SASEGT. The CDR3 loop reads CASSERLTRFSGNTIYF. The CDR3 DNA reads as TGTGCCAGCAGTGAGAGGTTAACCCGCTTCTCTGGAAACACCATATATTTT.

The CDR3 DNA reads TGTGCCAGTAGTACCCTCTCAGGGTCGCCAAAACTGTTTTTT. Its translation: CASSTLSGSPKLFF. The chain combines TRBV19 with TRBJ1-4, with D tentatively TRBD1 (5 bases). The germline V and J ends were trimmed by 4 bases and 10 bases, with 16 bases remaining between them. This CDR3 has 14 amino acids. Per germline, CDR1 LNHDA and CDR2 SQIVND (reference sequence). Drawing the rest from reference TRBV19 and TRBJ1-4, the complete variable domain is DGGITQSPKYLFRKEGQNVTLSCEQNLNHDAMYWYRQDPGQGLRLIYYSQIVNDFQKGDIAEGYSVSREKKESFPLTVTSAQKNPTAFYLCASSTLSGSPKLFFGSGTQLSVL.

The genes are TRBV5-4 and TRBJ1-2, with 8 bases lining up with TRBD1. Germline V CDR1 and CDR2: SGHNT, YYREEE (reference sequence). J was trimmed by 4 bases and V by 3 bases; bases with no gene match: 5. The CDR3 has 14 residues. The CDR3, as DNA: TGTGCCAGCAGCTCTCCGGGACAGGTCTATGGCTACACCTTC. This sequence encodes CASSSPGQVYGYTF.